This is a list of T cell receptor beta chains from one sample in a study of cytomegalovirus exposure and HLA in healthy donors. The data were produced by immunoSEQ multiplex PCR, yet TCRdb's version contains in-frame clones alone and is incomplete. Here the sample spans about 200,000 clones, approximately 82% being singletons. Sequencing used PBMCs. The receptors stem from a young woman in good health and CMV-seropositive. The CDR3 runs from the conserved cysteine through the conserved F or W. Each record gives: clone size, J gene, V gene, CDR3 protein. The listing skips clone size in some rows; elsewhere it reads once, few, many or a size class.

. | TRBJ2-7 | TRBV2 | CASSPSPPTGNEQYF
. | TRBJ1-2 | TRBV6-5 | CASSSRTGGFAYGYTF
. | TRBJ2-1 | TRBV6-4 | CASSQTSGYYNEQFF
. | TRBJ2-7 | TRBV27 | CASSIIRDRGQHEQYF
. | TRBJ2-1 | TRBV15 | CATSGTRDRIYNEQFF
. | TRBJ1-1 | TRBV20-1 | CSARSARGTFF
once | TRBJ2-3 | TRBV25-1 | CASSGLGLPDTQYF
. | TRBJ2-3 | TRBV5-5 | CASSLGGRITDTQYF
once | TRBJ1-3 | TRBV25-1 | CASSDLTGNGNTIYF
. | TRBJ2-7 | TRBV28 | CASSLSGGKYEQYF
. | TRBJ2-1 | TRBV28 | CASSGRLGYNEQFF
. | TRBJ1-4 | TRBV7-9 | CASSLGLVREKLFF
. | TRBJ2-1 | TRBV11-3 | CASSPKPSSVNEQFF
. | TRBJ1-1 | TRBV7-9 | CASSLAVGLNTEAFF
. | TRBJ2-1 | TRBV11-2 | CASSWLAGGYNEQFF
. | TRBJ2-1 | TRBV7-3 | CASSFDRGSYNEQFF
. | TRBJ1-1 | TRBV29-1 | CSVALGGRGNTEAFF
. | TRBJ1-5 | TRBV6-1 | CASSDWGDQPQHF
few | TRBJ1-5 | TRBV28 | CASSLGRNQPQHF
. | TRBJ2-7 | TRBV5-1 | CASSLEGQGFAYEQYF
once | TRBJ1-1 | TRBV6-5 | CASSPRHLTEAFF